The rows below give T cell receptor beta chains drawn from one sample of a study of control samples from healthy donors and cancer patients. Here immunoSEQ multiplex PCR was the method, and the copy in TCRdb shows in-frame clones only, minus some. Of roughly 150,000 clones listed, 88% are singletons. Material for sequencing was blood. These receptors were obtained from a man aged 18 to 30 in good health. CDR3s include the opening cysteine and the closing phenylalanine or tryptophan. The D gene is left open where the match is weak. The size entry is marked missing in some rows and otherwise reads once, few, many or a size class.

TGTGCCAGCACTCGGGAGGGGGTGAACAATGAGCAGTTCTTC CASTREGVNNEQFF TRBD2 NA TRBJ2-1 TRBV2
TGTGCCAGCAGCGTAGGAGGTAGCGTCGACTACGAGCAGTACTTC CASSVGGSVDYEQYF NA NA TRBJ2-7 TRBV9
TGTGCCATCAAGACCACAGGGGTCAACACTGAAGCTTTCTTT CAIKTTGVNTEAFF TRBD1 NA TRBJ1-1 TRBV10-3
TGTGCCAGCAGTTCAGGGTTAGGGGAGACCCAGTACTTC CASSSGLGETQYF NA once TRBJ2-5 TRBV28
TGTGCCAGCAGTCAACGGGGTACAGGGGGTTATGGCTACACCTTC CASSQRGTGGYGYTF TRBD1 NA TRBJ1-2 TRBV7-2
TGCGCCAGCAGCCAGGTTCGCCCGGCTGAAGCTTTCTTT CASSQVRPAEAFF NA NA TRBJ1-1 TRBV4-3
TGCGCCAGCAGCGCGGCGGGGGTGACTGAAGCTTTCTTT CASSAAGVTEAFF NA NA TRBJ1-1 TRBV5-1
TGTGCCAGCAGCGGTTTTGTTCGGGGTCCCCCCTACGAGCAGTACTTC CASSGFVRGPPYEQYF NA NA TRBJ2-7 TRBV5-5
TGTGCCAGCAGCCCACATCTAGCGGGGGGTCAAGAGACCCAGTACTTC CASSPHLAGGQETQYF TRBD2 NA TRBJ2-5 TRBV3-1/TRBV3-2
TGTGCCAGCAGTTTCGCAGGGAACTATGGCTACACCTTC CASSFAGNYGYTF NA NA TRBJ1-2 TRBV12-3/TRBV12-4
TGTGCCAGCAGCAATTACTACAATGAGCAGTTCTTC CASSNYYNEQFF NA NA TRBJ2-1 TRBV7-2
TGTGCCAGCAGCCGGGACAGGGGGGATGAGCAGTTCTTC CASSRDRGDEQFF TRBD1 NA TRBJ2-1 TRBV11-3